What follows are 25 T cell receptor beta chains derived from one specimen sequenced in a study of control samples from healthy donors and cancer patients. Profiled with immunoSEQ multiplex PCR; TCRdb holds only in-frame clones, not every one. The table includes approximately 150,000 clones, roughly 94% detected once. Material: blood. The receptors stem from a man aged 40-49 years in good health.

The chain uses TRBV6-6 and TRBJ2-7; 9 nucleotides agree with TRBD2. CDR1 and CDR2 from the germline V gene are MNHNY and SVGAGI (reference sequence). The CDR3 contains 16 residues. After removal of 2 bases from V and 2 bases from J, the junction contained 7 bases not matched to a gene. CDR3 region: CASSYDVAGAPYEQYF. For the CDR3, the DNA is TGTGCCAGCAGTTACGACGTAGCGGGAGCACCCTACGAGCAGTACTTC.

The rearrangement links TRBV7-3 to TRBJ2-2; 7 bases match TRBD2. Germline values: CDR1 SGHTA, CDR2 FQGTGA. With 10 bases clipped from V and 0 bases from J, the junction kept 14 bases outside the gene matches. CDR3 length: 17 residues. The CDR3: CATSPWGGSTNTGELFF. The CDR3 DNA reads TGTGCCACCTCCCCTTGGGGGGGATCAACGAACACCGGGGAGCTGTTTTTT. The variable domain in full, with the rest retrieved from reference TRBV7-3 and TRBJ2-2, is GAGVSQTPSNKVTEKGKYVELRCDPISGHTALYWYRQSLGQGPEFLIYFQGTGAADDSGLPNDRFFAVRPEGSVSTLKIQRTERGDSAVYLCATSPWGGSTNTGELFFGEGSRLTVL.

CDR3 DNA sequence: TGTGCCAGCAATAGCGGGAGTAATGAGCAGTTCTTC. This translates into CASNSGSNEQFF. The rearrangement joins TRBV28 to TRBJ2-1, with TRBD2 matching over 9 bases. V lost 7 bases and J lost 7; bases outside the gene matches: 2. The CDR3 runs 12 residues. Germline-derived CDR1 and CDR2 are MDHEN and SYDVKM. The variable domain in full, with the rest retrieved from reference TRBV28 and TRBJ2-1, is DVKVTQSSRYLVKRTGEKVFLECVQDMDHENMFWYRQDPGLGLRLIYFSYDVKMKEKGDIPEGYSVSREKKERFSLILESASTNQTSMYLCASNSGSNEQFFGPGTRLTVL.

The chain has TRBV7-2 and TRBJ1-2; no clear D gene. CDR3 length equals 13 residues. Trimming shortened V by 5 bases and J by 1 base, and 8 bases separated the two germline ends. Germline CDR1 SGHTA, CDR2 FQGNSA. CDR3 residues: CASSPLINYGYTF. CDR3 DNA sequence: TGTGCCAGCAGCCCTTTAATTAACTATGGCTACACCTTC.

This chain connects TRBV6-5 to TRBJ2-2; no firm D call. CDR1 is MNHEY, CDR2 SVGAGI, per germline. The CDR3 length is 13 residues. V lost 6 bases and J lost 0, with 5 bases in between. The CDR3, as DNA: TGTGCCAGCAGGACTGCGAACACCGGGGAGCTGTTTTTT. Translated, it gives CASRTANTGELFF.

This chain links TRBV12-3 or TRBV12-4 with TRBJ1-1, with D unresolved. Trimming left V 7 bases short and J 3 bases short, with 9 bases between. The CDR3 consists of 12 residues. CDR3 amino acids: CASIGIDTEAFF. CDR3 bases: TGTGCCAGCATTGGCATTGACACTGAAGCTTTCTTT.

CDR3 sequence reads: CASSEQGVVGELFF. In DNA form, the CDR3 reads TGTGCCAGCAGCGAACAGGGAGTGGTCGGGGAGCTGTTTTTT. The chain employs TRBV11-2 and TRBJ2-2, with a tentative D call TRBD1 (6 bases). The CDR3 contains 14 residues. CDR1 SGHAT and CDR2 FQNNGV come from the germline V gene. V was trimmed by 5 bases and J by 7 bases, leaving 14 bases between them.

The chain carries TRBV2 and TRBJ2-1, with TRBD2 matching 16 bases. The germline CDR1 and CDR2 sequences are SNHLY and FYNNEI. With 6 bases clipped from V and 5 bases from J, the junction kept 19 bases outside the gene matches. This CDR3 comprises 21 residues. The CDR3 DNA follows: TGTGCCAGCAGGGTCTTGAAAGTGGGGACTAGCGGGAGGGCCCACCACAATGAGCAGTTCTTC. This encodes CASRVLKVGTSGRAHHNEQFF.

The chain carries TRBV5-5 and TRBJ2-3; D not certain. V lost 1 base and J 4 bases, leaving 7 bases between the germline ends. Germline CDR1 SGHKS, CDR2 YYEKEE (reference sequence). This CDR3 spans 13 amino acids. As DNA, the CDR3 is TGTGCCAGCAGCTTGCGGGCGGCAGATACGCAGTATTTT. Translation gives CASSLRAADTQYF.

The rearrangement links TRBV24-1 to TRBJ2-3; D gene uncertain. Germline V gives CDR1 KGHDR, CDR2 SFDVKD. The CDR3 contains 16 residues. V was cut by 1 base and J by 2 bases, with 12 bases left in between. CDR3 bases: TGTGCCACCAGTGATTTTTTGGGGAAGTCCACAGATACGCAGTATTTT. Residues: CATSDFLGKSTDTQYF.

This chain joins TRBV6-5 and TRBJ1-4; D is uncertain. The CDR3 is 16 amino acids. Per germline, CDR1 MNHEY and CDR2 SVGAGI. Trimming stripped 2 bases from V and 2 bases from J, with 12 bases between. The CDR3 spells CASSYSRTRTNEKLFF. Written as DNA, the CDR3 is TGTGCCAGCAGTTACAGTAGGACCCGCACTAATGAAAAACTGTTTTTT.

The chain joins TRBV27 to TRBJ2-2, with D hard to call. The germline V gene encodes CDR1 MNHEY and CDR2 SMNVEV (reference sequence). V was cut by 6 bases and J by 6 bases, with 14 bases left in between. The CDR3 sequence is 14 residues long. DNA for the CDR3: TGTGCCAGCAGCCAAAGCAATCCCCCCGGGGAGCTGTTTTTT. Translated, it gives CASSQSNPPGELFF.

The V and J genes are TRBV6-4 and TRBJ1-5; D is uncertain. The CDR3 is 14 amino acids. Germline-derived CDR1 and CDR2 are MRHNA and SNTAGT. V dropped 3 bases and J dropped 4 bases, with 10 bases sitting between them. The CDR3 region is CASSEGGGNQPQHF. CDR3 sequence (DNA): TGTGCCAGCAGTGAAGGAGGAGGGAATCAGCCCCAGCATTTT.

The V call is TRBV7-6, the J call TRBJ1-2, with a weak D call TRBD1 (6 bases). The CDR3 is 17 residues long. CDR1 SGHVS and CDR2 FNYEAQ come from the germline V gene. Trimming took 5 bases from V and 2 from J, leaving 21 bases between them. CDR3 amino acids: CASSQSPMAGANYGYTF. The CDR3 nucleotides are TGTGCCAGCAGCCAGTCCCCAATGGCGGGGGCGAACTATGGCTACACCTTC.

The chain is built from TRBV4-3 and TRBJ2-3; D is perhaps TRBD1 or TRBD2 (5 bases each). From germline, CDR1 is LGHNA and CDR2 YSLEER. There are 16 residues in the CDR3. The V gene lost 4 bases and the J gene lost 4 bases, with 18 bases spanning the gap. Written as DNA, the CDR3 is TGCGCCAGCAGCCTATATTTCCGGGGCGCGGCAGATACGCAGTATTTT. This sequence encodes CASSLYFRGAADTQYF.

The chain carries TRBV5-4 and TRBJ1-1, with TRBD1 as a possible D gene (5 bases). V lost 3 bases, J lost 1 base, and 7 bases lay in between. Germline V lookup: CDR1 SGHNT, CDR2 YYREEE (reference sequence). The CDR3 totals 13 residues. The CDR3 protein is CASSSDKNTEAFF. The CDR3 DNA follows: TGTGCCAGCAGCTCGGACAAGAACACTGAAGCTTTCTTT.

The chain recombines TRBV6-5 with TRBJ1-3; D gene uncertain. V was cut by 0 bases and J by 4 bases, with 7 bases left in between. Germline loops: CDR1 MNHEY, CDR2 SVGAGI. This CDR3 contains 14 residues. As DNA, the CDR3 is TGTGCCAGCAGTTACTCGAGTGGGGGAAACACCATATATTTT. Protein: CASSYSSGGNTIYF.

The chain joins TRBV14 to TRBJ2-3; D possibly corresponds to TRBD2 (5 bases). The CDR3 sequence is 14 residues long. Germline lookup yields CDR1 SGHDN and CDR2 FVKESK. The germline V and J ends were trimmed by 4 bases and 5 bases, with 13 bases remaining between them. The CDR3 sequence: CASSPLAGGDTQYF. In DNA, the CDR3 is TGTGCCAGCAGCCCCCTAGCAGGCGGAGATACGCAGTATTTT.

V and J are TRBV27 and TRBJ1-6; 7 positions match TRBD1. J was trimmed by 5 bases and V by 6 bases; bases with no gene match: 4. Germline CDR1 MNHEY, CDR2 SMNVEV (reference sequence). CDR3 length: 14 residues. The CDR3 reads CASRGQTDNSPLHF. DNA of the CDR3: TGTGCCAGCAGGGGACAGACTGATAATTCACCCCTCCACTTT.

This sequence joins TRBV18 and TRBJ2-5; 8 bases align to TRBD2. CDR1 and CDR2 from the germline V gene are KGHSH and LQKENI. The CDR3 consists of 15 residues. J gave up 3 bases and V 2 bases, and 5 bases lay outside the gene matches. CDR3: CASSPILAAEETQYF. In DNA, the CDR3 is TGTGCCAGCTCACCAATACTAGCGGCGGAAGAGACCCAGTACTTC. The full variable domain, rest sourced from reference TRBV18 and TRBJ2-5, is NAGVMQNPRHLVRRRGQEARLRCSPMKGHSHVYWYRQLPEEGLKFMVYLQKENIIDESGMPKERFSAEFPKEGPSILRIQQVVRGDSAAYFCASSPILAAEETQYFGPGTRLLVL.

This chain connects TRBV24-1 to TRBJ2-7, with D unclear. CDR1 and CDR2 from the germline V gene are KGHDR and SFDVKD. The CDR3 has 14 residues. The V end was cut by 3 bases, the J end by 0 bases, with 8 bases between. The CDR3 DNA is TGTGCCACCAGTGATGTGGACGGCTCCTACGAGCAGTACTTC. It yields the protein CATSDVDGSYEQYF.

V usage is TRBV20-1 and J usage is TRBJ2-1; 9 bases align to TRBD1. V gave up 3 bases and J gave up 5 bases; unmatched junction bases: 8. Per germline, CDR1 DFQATT and CDR2 SNEGSKA (reference sequence). The CDR3 is 15 amino acids. CDR3 in amino acids: CSASEQGARNNEQFF. Here the CDR3 DNA reads TGCAGTGCTAGTGAACAGGGGGCAAGGAACAATGAGCAGTTCTTC.

This chain connects TRBV27 to TRBJ2-3; D remains ambiguous. CDR1 MNHEY and CDR2 SMNVEV come from the germline V gene (reference sequence). Trimming cost V 7 bases and J 4 bases, with 21 bases left between them. This CDR3 is built from 16 residues. The CDR3 nucleotides are TGTGCCAGCACCGCCTTCTCCCGGCTGCAATCAGATACGCAGTATTTT. Its translation: CASTAFSRLQSDTQYF.

CDR3 DNA: TGTGCCAGCAGCTTAGTGGGGGAGAACACTGAAGCTTTCTTT. Translating it yields CASSLVGENTEAFF. The rearrangement links TRBV5-4 to TRBJ1-1, with a weak D call TRBD1 (5 bases). The CDR3 consists of 14 residues. The V gene lost 2 bases and the J gene lost 1 base, with 9 bases spanning the gap. Germline CDR1 is SGHNT and CDR2 is YYREEE (reference sequence).

The chain joins TRBV5-1 to TRBJ2-1; 11 bases fit TRBD2. The CDR3 loop spans 15 amino acids. CDR1 and CDR2 from the germline V gene are SGHRS and YFSETQ. The V segment lost 4 bases and the J segment 7 bases; nucleotides outside the gene matches: 7. The CDR3 DNA reads as TGCGCCAGCAGCCCCACTAGCGGGAGTCGGAATGAGCAGTTCTTC. It is translated as CASSPTSGSRNEQFF.